The rows below give T cell receptor beta chains drawn from one sample of a study of brain T cells in children with intractable seizures. The protocol was immunoSEQ multiplex PCR, while the TCRdb copy is restricted to in-frame clones and leaves out a portion. The table records approximately 330,000 clones, 93% of them present only once. Sequenced here: peripheral blood, sampled 5 to 6 months after surgery. The receptors were sampled from a boy under two years old with tuberous sclerosis and intractable seizures. The CDR3 runs from the conserved cysteine through the conserved F or W. Each record gives: V gene, J gene, CDR3 protein.

V: TRBV7-8; J: TRBJ2-7; CDR3: CASSSFVGYEQYF
V: TRBV2; J: TRBJ2-7; CDR3: CASSPRDREYVEQYF
V: TRBV9; J: TRBJ2-5; CDR3: CASSVATSGEGETQYF
V: TRBV30; J: TRBJ2-3; CDR3: CAWSAQGDTQYF
V: TRBV9; J: TRBJ2-1; CDR3: CASSVRGSETYNEQFF
V: TRBV10-3; J: TRBJ2-3; CDR3: CAISESGSPEGDTQYF
V: TRBV11-3; J: TRBJ2-3; CDR3: CASSLFSGTGRTDTQYF
V: TRBV2; J: TRBJ1-1; CDR3: CASRVGLLGAFF
V: TRBV28; J: TRBJ2-7; CDR3: CASSLPRDLITYEQYF
V: TRBV19; J: TRBJ1-1; CDR3: CASRIAPDKNTEAFF
V: TRBV2; J: TRBJ2-7; CDR3: CAFYGSYEQYF
V: TRBV5-1; J: TRBJ2-3; CDR3: CASSLAGSTQYF
V: TRBV6-1; J: TRBJ2-7; CDR3: CASSEEEGWIYEQYF